This TCR beta chain was obtained from a study of cytomegalovirus exposure and HLA in healthy donors. Study as a whole: Prior work identified some 120 million unique TCR beta sequences in some 180 million T cells. Study-level points and caveats: DRB1 had the most TCR associations and HLA-C the fewest, a later analysis found, with rates varying by HLA locus. Sequences of the TCR beta chain were said to predict the HLA-A and HLA-B alleles of most subjects accurately.

The PCR contained 60 Vbeta and 13 Jbeta primers. Measured with immunoSEQ multiplex PCR; TCRdb has only the in-frame clones, and not every one. The data hold about 160,000 clones, with 60% to 80% observed a single time. CDR3 length equals 14 residues. The germline gives CDR1 SQVTM, CDR2 ANQGSEA. Comments on this clone: The antigen is not known. Sequence at one end of the junction differs from germline and may be a read error.

The clonotype originates from a man in his thirties or forties in good health and CMV-seropositive. V and J are TRBV29-1 and TRBJ2-7; D ambiguous. Sequencing used PBMCs. CDR3 protein: CSVEGRLSSNEQYF. The DNA of the CDR3 is TGCAGCGTTGAAGGGAGACTCTCCTCCAACGAGCAGTACTTC.